Each of the 12 T cell receptor beta chains below was sequenced from the same sample in a study of metastatic and nonmetastatic thyroid tumors (dated by TCRdb to about 2020). No patient had received any treatment before thyroid surgery. Library preparation employed PCR. Sequenced using an Illumina HiSeq 4000. TCRdb redid the processing of the public reads, applying fastp at Q25 and MiXCR, and retained in-frame beta chains. This sample is represented by about 36,000 clones; around 21% of them were singletons. The ten largest account for about a sixth of the sample. Specimen: blood. The source is a female donor with papillary thyroid cancer or a benign thyroid nodule (not recorded which). Some clones in this sample may be carry-over from other donors' samples.

V and J are TRBV6-1 and TRBJ2-1; 7 bases agree with TRBD2. V lost 6 bases, J lost 6 bases, and 11 bases stayed unmatched. Per germline, CDR1 MNHNS and CDR2 SASEGT. The CDR3 sequence is 15 residues long. The CDR3 region is CASRTGLGGGNEQFF. CDR3 DNA: TGTGCCAGCAGGACGGGGCTCGGCGGGGGCAATGAGCAGTTCTTC.

By its share, this clone is medium-sized (0.01 to 0.1%). The chain uses TRBV28 and TRBJ2-6; D uncertain. Germline-derived CDR1 and CDR2 are MDHEN and SYDVKM. Trimming removed 7 bases from V and 0 bases from J, with 7 bases in between. This CDR3 spans 14 amino acids. Written as DNA, the CDR3 is TGTGCCAGCAAGGAGATCTCTGGGGCCAACGTCCTGACTTTC. This encodes CASKEISGANVLTF.

Comments on this clone: A read error may be the cause here, since a much bigger clone is one base away. Other DNA sequences in the same sample also yield this CDR3. The chain carries TRBV9 and TRBJ1-5; a weak D match, TRBD1 (5 bases). The CDR3 has 14 residues. From germline, CDR1 is SGDLS and CDR2 YYNGEE. Trimming took off 7 bases at V and 4 bases at J, with 15 bases between the two ends. CDR3 coding DNA: TGTGCCAGCGGGGGTGGGAAAGGTAATCAGCCCCAGCATTTT. Its translation is CASGGGKGNQPQHF.

The chain combines TRBV20-1 with TRBJ2-3, with D perhaps TRBD2 (6 bases). V lost 5 bases and J 2 bases, leaving 14 bases between the germline ends. This CDR3 is 14 amino acids long. Germline CDR1 DFQATT, CDR2 SNEGSKA (reference sequence). The CDR3 DNA reads TGCAGTGCTCCTTGGACTACAACCACAGATACGCAGTATTTT. Amino acid sequence: CSAPWTTTTDTQYF.

Sample share makes this clone medium-sized. The rearrangement uses TRBV6-1 and TRBJ2-7, with TRBD2 identical over 7 bases. Germline CDR1 is MNHNS and CDR2 is SASEGT. Trimming cost V 1 base and J 0 bases; bases outside gene matches: 3. This CDR3 spans 15 amino acids. The CDR3 nucleotides are TGTGCCAGCAGTGAAGGAGGACTAGGCTCCTACGAGCAGTACTTC. It codes for CASSEGGLGSYEQYF.

This clone has at least ten counts. Other DNA sequences in this sample translate to the same CDR3. The chain combines TRBV9 with TRBJ2-7, with unresolved D. Germline V gene lookup returns CDR1 SGDLS and CDR2 YYNGEE. The V end lost 0 bases, the J end lost 5 bases, and 15 bases lay between the germline ends. This CDR3 region has 15 residues. CDR3 residues: CASSVAAAPTNEQYF. The CDR3 DNA reads as TGTGCCAGCAGCGTAGCGGCAGCCCCGACCAACGAGCAGTACTTC.

This clone showed up just a few times. A much larger clone differs from this one at a single base, so this may be a read error. The V call is TRBV2, the J call TRBJ2-3; D remains unclear. Germline V lookup: CDR1 SNHLY, CDR2 FYNNEI. The CDR3 has 13 amino acids. V was pared by 11 bases and J by 3 bases, with 15 bases between. The CDR3 sequence: CAGRHGWTDTQYF. CDR3 nucleotides: TGTGCCGGGCGGCATGGTTGGACAGATACGCAGTATTTT.

This chain links TRBV7-9 with TRBJ2-7; D not resolved. CDR3 length: 14 residues. V was clipped by 7 bases and J by 2 bases, with 15 bases between them. Germline V gene lookup returns CDR1 SEHNR and CDR2 FQNEAQ (reference sequence). CDR3 sequence reads: CASTHSRITYEQYF. CDR3 in DNA: TGTGCCAGCACCCATTCTCGAATTACCTACGAGCAGTACTTC.

The sample holds many counts of this clone. The genes are TRBV2 and TRBJ2-5; TRBD1 aligns across 7 bases. V trimming: 4 bases; J trimming: 7 bases; junction bases outside the gene matches: 6. The CDR3 is 13 amino acids. CDR1 is SNHLY, CDR2 FYNNEI, per germline. The CDR3 protein is CASSVDRAGTQYF. CDR3 coding DNA: TGTGCCAGCAGTGTCGACAGGGCAGGGACCCAGTACTTC.

At least ten counts were recorded for this clone. The chain combines TRBV12-5 with TRBJ1-2; TRBD1 might be the D (5 bases). Germline CDR1 is LGHNT and CDR2 is FRNRAP. CDR3 length equals 13 residues. The V and J ends lost 7 bases and 10 bases respectively, with 19 bases between them. The CDR3 DNA sequence: TGTGCTAGTGCAAGGGACGAGAAATTTGACTACACCTTC. Amino acids: CASARDEKFDYTF.

This clone was observed at least ten times. One end of the junction is discordant with germline, which a read error may explain. The gene calls are TRBV7-7 and TRBJ2-1, with D hard to call. Germline loops: CDR1 SSHAT, CDR2 FNYEAQ (reference sequence). The CDR3 sequence is 13 residues long. DNA of the CDR3: TGTGCTAGCAGCTTAATATTCGGCGGTGAGCAGTTCTTC. Encoded protein: CASSLIFGGEQFF.

To note about this clone: Other DNA sequences in the sample encode the same CDR3. CDR3 nucleotide sequence: TGTGCCAGCAGCTTAGAGGCGGGAGGGAGGAATGAGCAGTTCTTC. The encoded protein is CASSLEAGGRNEQFF. The chain combines TRBV7-6 with TRBJ2-1, with 9 positions matching TRBD2. With V trimmed by 1 base and J by 7 bases, 5 bases remained unmatched. Germline V gene sequence: CDR1 SGHVS, CDR2 FNYEAQ. The CDR3 has 15 amino acids. Drawing the rest from reference TRBV7-6 and TRBJ2-1, the complete variable domain is GAGVSQSPRYKVTKRGQDVALRCDPISGHVSLYWYRQALGQGPEFLTYFNYEAQQDKSGLPNDRFSAERPEGSISTLTIQRTEQRDSAMYRCASSLEAGGRNEQFFGPGTRLTVL.